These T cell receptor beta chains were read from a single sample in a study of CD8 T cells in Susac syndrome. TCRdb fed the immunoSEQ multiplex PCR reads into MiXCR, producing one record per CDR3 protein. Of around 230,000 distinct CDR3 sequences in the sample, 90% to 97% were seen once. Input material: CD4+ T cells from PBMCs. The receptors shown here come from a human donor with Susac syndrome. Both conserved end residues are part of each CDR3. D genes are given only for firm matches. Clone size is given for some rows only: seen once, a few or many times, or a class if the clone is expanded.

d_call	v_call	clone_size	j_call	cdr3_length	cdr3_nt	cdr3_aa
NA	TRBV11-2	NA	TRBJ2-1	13	TGTGCCAGCAGCTCCCAGGTCGTCGGTGAGCAGTTCTTC	CASSSQVVGEQFF
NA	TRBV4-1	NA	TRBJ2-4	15	TGCGCCAGCAGCCAAGATCGGAGTGGGTTTAACATTCAGTACTTC	CASSQDRSGFNIQYF
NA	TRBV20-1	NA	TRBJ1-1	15	TGCAGTGCTAGATTCCAACACGGTATGAACACTGAAGCTTTCTTT	CSARFQHGMNTEAFF
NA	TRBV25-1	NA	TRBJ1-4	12	TGTGCCAGCAGTGAGGCGGTTGAAAAACTGTTTTTT	CASSEAVEKLFF
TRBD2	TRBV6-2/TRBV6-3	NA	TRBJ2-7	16	TGTGCCAGCAGCCGCGCCGGACTAGCGGGAGTCTACGAGCAGTACTTC	CASSRAGLAGVYEQYF
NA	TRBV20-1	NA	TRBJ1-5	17	TGCAGTGCTAGTAAAGTACAGGTCTCATATAGCAATCAGCCCCAGCATTTT	CSASKVQVSYSNQPQHF
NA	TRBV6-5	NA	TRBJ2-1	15	TGTGCCAGCACCGAGAATGTGGCGGCCTACAATGAGCAGTTCTTC	CASTENVAAYNEQFF
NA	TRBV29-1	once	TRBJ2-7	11	TGCAGCGTTGGGGTGGGCTACGAGCAGTACTTC	CSVGVGYEQYF
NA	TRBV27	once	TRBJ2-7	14	TGTGCCAGCAGTTTACGGACGGGGGACGGGGAGCAGTACTTC	CASSLRTGDGEQYF
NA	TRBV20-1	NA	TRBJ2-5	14	TGCAGTGCTGCCATAACTCAAGGGACGGAGACCCAGTACTTC	CSAAITQGTETQYF
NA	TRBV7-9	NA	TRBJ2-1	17	TGTGCCAGCAGCTATTCTGCTCACCGGAACTCCTACAATGAGCAGTTCTTC	CASSYSAHRNSYNEQFF
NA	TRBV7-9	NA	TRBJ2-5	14	TGTGCCAGCAGCGAACAGGGCCACCGGGAGACCCAGTACTTC	CASSEQGHRETQYF
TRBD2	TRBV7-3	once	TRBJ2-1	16	TGTGCCAGCAGCTTAATTATTGGGACTAGCGACAATGAGCAGTTCTTC	CASSLIIGTSDNEQFF
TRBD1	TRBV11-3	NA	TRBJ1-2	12	TGTGCCAGCAGCGACGGACAGGATGGCTACACCTTC	CASSDGQDGYTF
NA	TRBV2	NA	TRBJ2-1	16	TGTGCCAGCAGGAAGGCGGGTCCTAGCTCCTACAATGAGCAGTTCTTC	CASRKAGPSSYNEQFF
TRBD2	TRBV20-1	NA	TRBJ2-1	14	TGCAGTGCTGGCCCTGGCGGGAGGGACAATGAGCAGTTCTTC	CSAGPGGRDNEQFF
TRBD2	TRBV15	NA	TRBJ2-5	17	TGTGCCACCAGCAGAGCGGGTAACGGGAGGGCCAGGGAGACCCAGTACTTC	CATSRAGNGRARETQYF
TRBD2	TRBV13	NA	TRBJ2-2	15	TGTGCCAGCACCTTAGCGGGCGACACCACCGGGGAGCTGTTTTTT	CASTLAGDTTGELFF
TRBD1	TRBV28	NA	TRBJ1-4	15	TGTGCCAGCAGGCTTAAGACAGGGCGTTATGAAAAACTGTTTTTT	CASRLKTGRYEKLFF
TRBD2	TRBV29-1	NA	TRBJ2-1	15	TGCAGCGCCCGGGCCCTGGTAGCGGGGGGTGATGAGCAGTTCTTC	CSARALVAGGDEQFF
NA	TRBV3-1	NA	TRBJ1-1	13	TGTGCCAGCAGCCATGAGGGTCGGACTGAAGCTTTCTTT	CASSHEGRTEAFF
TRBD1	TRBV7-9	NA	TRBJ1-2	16	TGTGCCAGCAGCCGCGACAGGGGAAGGATCGGGGATGGCTACACCTTC	CASSRDRGRIGDGYTF
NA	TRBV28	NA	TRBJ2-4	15	TGTGCCAGCACCCCCCGAAGGGGAGGATGGAACATTCAGTACTTC	CASTPRRGGWNIQYF
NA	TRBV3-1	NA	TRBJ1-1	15	TGTGCCAGCAGACAGGCCCCCTTGTTGGGCACTGAAGCTTTCTTT	CASRQAPLLGTEAFF
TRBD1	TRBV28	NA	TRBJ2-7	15	TGTGCCAGCAGTAGACCGGGACAGGGGGAGCACGAGCAGTACTTC	CASSRPGQGEHEQYF
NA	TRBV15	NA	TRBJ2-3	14	TGTGCCACCAGCAGAGATTCAGGGACTGATACGCAGTATTTT	CATSRDSGTDTQYF
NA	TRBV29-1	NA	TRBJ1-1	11	TGCAGCGTTATCGCGAACACTGAAGCTTTCTTT	CSVIANTEAFF
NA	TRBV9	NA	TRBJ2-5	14	TGTGCCAGCAGCGCGGGGACGGGTCAAGAGACCCAGTACTTC	CASSAGTGQETQYF
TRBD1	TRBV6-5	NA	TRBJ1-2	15	TGTGCCAGCAGCTACACCCGACAGGGGGCAGGTGGCTACACCTTC	CASSYTRQGAGGYTF
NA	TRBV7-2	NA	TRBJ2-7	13	TGTGCCAGCAGTCCGGGACGGGCGTACGAGCAGTACTTC	CASSPGRAYEQYF
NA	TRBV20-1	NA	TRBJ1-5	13	TGCAGTGCTACCGGACACTACAATCAGCCCCAGCATTTT	CSATGHYNQPQHF
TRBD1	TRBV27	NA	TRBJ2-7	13	TGTGCCAGCAGTTGGGACAGGGCCTACGAGCAGTACTTC	CASSWDRAYEQYF
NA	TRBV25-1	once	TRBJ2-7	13	TGTGCCAGCGGGGGGGCTAGCCTTTACGAGCAGTACTTC	CASGGASLYEQYF
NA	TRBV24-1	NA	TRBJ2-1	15	TGTGCCACCAGTGATTTGCTTGCGTCCCCCAATGAGCAGTTCTTC	CATSDLLASPNEQFF
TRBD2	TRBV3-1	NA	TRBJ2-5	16	TGTGCCAGCAGCCCGTCCCTAGCGGGAGTCGGGGAGACCCAGTACTTC	CASSPSLAGVGETQYF
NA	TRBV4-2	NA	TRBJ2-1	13	TGTGCCAGCAGCCAAGATTTCGGGTCGCGGCAGTTCTTC	CASSQDFGSRQFF
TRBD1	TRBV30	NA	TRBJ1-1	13	TGTGCCTCCTACAGGGGCACGAACACTGAAGCTTTCTTT	CASYRGTNTEAFF
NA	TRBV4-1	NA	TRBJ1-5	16	TGCGCCAGCAGCCAAACCAGGGCCCGGGGCAATCAGCCCCAGCATTTT	CASSQTRARGNQPQHF
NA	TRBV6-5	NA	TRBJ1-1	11	TGTGCCAGCGGGGTGAGCACTGAAGCTTTCTTT	CASGVSTEAFF
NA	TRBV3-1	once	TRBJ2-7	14	TGTGCCAGCAGCCAAGATGGTAGACGGGGACTCCCGTACTTC	CASSQDGRRGLPYF
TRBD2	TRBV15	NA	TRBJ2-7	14	TGTGCCACGAGCAGCGGGACTAGCGGTTACGAGCAGTACTTC	CATSSGTSGYEQYF
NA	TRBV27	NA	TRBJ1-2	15	TGTGCCAGCAGGGTATTTATCAGTCCTAACTATGGCTACACCTTC	CASRVFISPNYGYTF
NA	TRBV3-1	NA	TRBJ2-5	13	TGTGCCAGCAGCCAACCCAGTACTGGGACCCAGTACTTC	CASSQPSTGTQYF
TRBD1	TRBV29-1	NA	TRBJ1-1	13	TGCAGCGTGAGTGAAGGGGGCAACACTGAAGCTTTCTTT	CSVSEGGNTEAFF
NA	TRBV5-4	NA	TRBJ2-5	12	TGTGCCAGCGGGGGGCTCCAAGAGACCCAGTACTTC	CASGGLQETQYF
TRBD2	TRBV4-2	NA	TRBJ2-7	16	TGTGCCAGCAGCCAAGCCGGGACTAGCGGATCCTACGAGCAGTACTTC	CASSQAGTSGSYEQYF
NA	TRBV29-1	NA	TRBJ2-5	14	TGCAGCGTTAGACGGGACACAACTCAAGAGACCCAGTACTTC	CSVRRDTTQETQYF
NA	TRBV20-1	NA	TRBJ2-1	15	TGCAGTGCCCTCCGACTCGGAGAACGTGACAATGAGCAGTTCTTC	CSALRLGERDNEQFF
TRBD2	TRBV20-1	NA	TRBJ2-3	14	TGCAGTGCTACTAGCGGGAGGGCGGGAGATACGCAGTATTTT	CSATSGRAGDTQYF
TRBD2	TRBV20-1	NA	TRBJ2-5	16	TGCAGTGCTAGCCAACCCCTAGCGGGGTTACAAGAGACCCAGTACTTC	CSASQPLAGLQETQYF
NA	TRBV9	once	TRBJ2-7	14	TGTGCCAGCAGCGGCCCCCAGGAGGGCCACGAGCAGTACTTC	CASSGPQEGHEQYF
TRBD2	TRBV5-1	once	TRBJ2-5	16	TGCGCCAGCAGCTTGGAGGTAGCGGGAGAGTTCGAGACCCAGTACTTC	CASSLEVAGEFETQYF
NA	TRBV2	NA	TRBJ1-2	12	TGTGCCAGCAGTGCCCTAAACTATGGCTACACCTTC	CASSALNYGYTF
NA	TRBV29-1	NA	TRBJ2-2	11	TGCAGCGTCCACGGGGGCAGGGAGCTGTTTTTT	CSVHGGRELFF